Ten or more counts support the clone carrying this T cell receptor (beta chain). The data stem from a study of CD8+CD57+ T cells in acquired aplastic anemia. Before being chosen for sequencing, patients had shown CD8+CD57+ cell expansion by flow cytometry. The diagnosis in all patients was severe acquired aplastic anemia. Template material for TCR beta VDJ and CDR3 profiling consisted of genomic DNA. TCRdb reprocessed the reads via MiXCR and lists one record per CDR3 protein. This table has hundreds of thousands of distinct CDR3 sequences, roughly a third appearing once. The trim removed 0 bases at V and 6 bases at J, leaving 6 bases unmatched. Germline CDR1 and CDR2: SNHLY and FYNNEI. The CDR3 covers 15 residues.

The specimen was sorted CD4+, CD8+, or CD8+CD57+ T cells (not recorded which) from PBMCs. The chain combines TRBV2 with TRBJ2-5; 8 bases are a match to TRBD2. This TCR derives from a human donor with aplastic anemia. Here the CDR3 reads CASSEATGGPQTQYF. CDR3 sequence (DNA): TGTGCCAGCAGTGAAGCGACGGGAGGGCCGCAGACCCAGTACTTC. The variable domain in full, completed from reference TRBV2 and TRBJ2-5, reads EPEVTQTPSHQVTQMGQEVILRCVPISNHLYFYWYRQILGQKVEFLVSFYNNEISEKSEIFDDQFSVERPDGSNFTLKIRSTKLEDSAMYFCASSEATGGPQTQYFGPGTRLLVL.